The rows below give T cell receptor beta chains drawn from one sample of a study of blood T cell repertoires in COVID-19. The repertoire was sequenced with immunoSEQ multiplex PCR; TCRdb's copy has only in-frame clones and lacks some. The sample yields hundreds of thousands of clones, approximately 86% seen once. The sequenced material came from PBMCs or T cells enriched from blood (not recorded which). These receptors were collected from a woman aged 25 to 45 who had been exposed to COVID-19. Both conserved end residues are part of each CDR3. The order of the fields is D gene, clone size, V gene, J gene, CDR3 DNA, CDR3 protein. The D gene is left open where the match is weak. Clone size is stated in some rows and not others, as once, few, many or a class when expanded.

D: .
size: .
V: TRBV5-1
J: TRBJ1-2
DNA: TGCGCCAGCAGCTTGGGTCACGCGGAGGGCGCGGGGGGCTACACCTTC
CDR3: CASSLGHAEGAGGYTF

D: .
size: .
V: TRBV25-1
J: TRBJ2-2
DNA: TGTGCCAGCAGTGACCCCTTATCCGACAGGAACACCGGGGAGCTGTTTTTT
CDR3: CASSDPLSDRNTGELFF

D: TRBD2
size: .
V: TRBV5-1
J: TRBJ2-1
DNA: TGCGCCAGCAGCTTGGGGACTAGCGGGGGTAACGATGAGCAGTTCTTC
CDR3: CASSLGTSGGNDEQFF

D: TRBD2
size: once
V: TRBV6-5
J: TRBJ2-5
DNA: TGTGCCAGCAGTTACTCGACTAGCGGGGGGGTAGAGACCCAGTACTTC
CDR3: CASSYSTSGGVETQYF

D: TRBD2
size: .
V: TRBV5-1
J: TRBJ2-3
DNA: TGCGCCAGCAAAAGTAGCGGGGGTGGGGATACGCAGTATTTT
CDR3: CASKSSGGGDTQYF

D: TRBD1
size: .
V: TRBV9
J: TRBJ1-3
DNA: TGTGCCAGCAGCGCCCGACAGGGCTTCTCTGGAAACACCATATATTTT
CDR3: CASSARQGFSGNTIYF

D: TRBD1
size: .
V: TRBV5-4
J: TRBJ1-2
DNA: TGTGCCAGCAGCTTGCCAGGGGGCCTATATGGCTACACCTTC
CDR3: CASSLPGGLYGYTF

D: .
size: once
V: TRBV9
J: TRBJ2-2
DNA: TGTGCCAGCAGCGTAGGACAGAGAAACACCGGGGAGCTGTTTTTT
CDR3: CASSVGQRNTGELFF

D: TRBD1
size: .
V: TRBV7-9
J: TRBJ2-2
DNA: TGTGCCAGCAGCCCGTGGACAGGGAAAGGCACCGGGGAGCTGTTTTTT
CDR3: CASSPWTGKGTGELFF

D: .
size: .
V: TRBV9
J: TRBJ1-1
DNA: TGTGCCAGCAGCGTAGCGGTAAGCACTGAAGCTTTCTTT
CDR3: CASSVAVSTEAFF

D: TRBD1
size: .
V: TRBV29-1
J: TRBJ1-2
DNA: TGCAGCGTGACAGGGGGCGATGGCTACACCTTC
CDR3: CSVTGGDGYTF

D: TRBD1
size: .
V: TRBV2
J: TRBJ1-2
DNA: TGTGCCAGCAGTGAAGGCCCGCTCAAGGGTTCGCAGGGGGTCAACTATGGCTACACCTTC
CDR3: CASSEGPLKGSQGVNYGYTF

D: .
size: .
V: TRBV6-1
J: TRBJ2-2
DNA: TGTGCCAGCAGTGGGTTTTTAGGGGCGAACACCGGGGAGCTGTTTTTT
CDR3: CASSGFLGANTGELFF

D: .
size: .
V: TRBV27
J: TRBJ1-5
DNA: TGTGCCAGCAGCTTCGGACAGAATAGCAATCAGCCCCAGCATTTT
CDR3: CASSFGQNSNQPQHF

D: TRBD1
size: few
V: TRBV7-9
J: TRBJ1-2
DNA: TGTGCCAGCAGCCAGGGACAGGACTATGGCTACACCTTC
CDR3: CASSQGQDYGYTF

D: TRBD1
size: .
V: TRBV27
J: TRBJ1-2
DNA: TGTGCCAGCAGTGGACAGGGTAATGGCTATGGCTACACCTTC
CDR3: CASSGQGNGYGYTF

D: TRBD1
size: .
V: TRBV3-1/TRBV3-2
J: TRBJ1-2
DNA: TGTGCCAGCAGCCAAGCCCGGACAGGCTATGGCTACACCTTC
CDR3: CASSQARTGYGYTF

D: TRBD1
size: .
V: TRBV15
J: TRBJ2-1
DNA: TGTGCCACTGGACAGGAATGGAATGAGCAGTTCTTC
CDR3: CATGQEWNEQFF

D: .
size: .
V: TRBV7-8
J: TRBJ2-7
DNA: TGTGCCAGCAGCCAACCTCCGAGCGAGCAGTACTTC
CDR3: CASSQPPSEQYF

D: .
size: .
V: TRBV7-3
J: TRBJ1-1
DNA: TGTGCCAGCAGCGCCCGAGTTGGCACTGAAGCTTTCTTT
CDR3: CASSARVGTEAFF

D: .
size: .
V: TRBV9
J: TRBJ1-6
DNA: TGTGCCAGCAGCCGGACCGGAGGGGCTTCACCCCTCCACTTT
CDR3: CASSRTGGASPLHF

D: TRBD1
size: once
V: TRBV5-6
J: TRBJ2-7
DNA: TGTGCCAGCAGCTTGGTCCAGGACAGGGAACTTTCCTACGAGCAGTACTTC
CDR3: CASSLVQDRELSYEQYF

D: .
size: .
V: TRBV28
J: TRBJ1-2
DNA: TGTGCCAGCAGTTTGGGCCGGGAAATGCTCTATGGCTACACCTTC
CDR3: CASSLGREMLYGYTF

D: .
size: .
V: TRBV7-9
J: TRBJ2-3
DNA: TGTGCCAGCAGCTTATTTCCCGGACTACTCTTCACAGATACGCAGTATTTT
CDR3: CASSLFPGLLFTDTQYF